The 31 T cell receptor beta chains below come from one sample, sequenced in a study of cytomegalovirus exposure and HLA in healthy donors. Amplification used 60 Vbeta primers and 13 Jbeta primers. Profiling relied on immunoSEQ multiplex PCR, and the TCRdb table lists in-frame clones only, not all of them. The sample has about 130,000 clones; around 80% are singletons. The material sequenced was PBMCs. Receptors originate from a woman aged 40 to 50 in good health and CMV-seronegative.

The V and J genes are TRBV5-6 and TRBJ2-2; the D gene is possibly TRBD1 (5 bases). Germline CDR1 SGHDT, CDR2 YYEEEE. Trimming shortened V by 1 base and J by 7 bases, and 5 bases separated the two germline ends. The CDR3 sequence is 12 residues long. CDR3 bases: TGTGCCAGCAGCTTGACAGGCGGGGAGCTGTTTTTT. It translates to CASSLTGGELFF.

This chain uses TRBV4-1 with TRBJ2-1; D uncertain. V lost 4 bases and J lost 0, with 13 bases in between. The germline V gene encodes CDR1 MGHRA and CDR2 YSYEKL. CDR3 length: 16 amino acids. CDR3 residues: CASSRDGGLSYNEQFF. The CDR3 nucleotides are TGCGCCAGCAGCCGAGACGGCGGCCTCTCCTACAATGAGCAGTTCTTC.

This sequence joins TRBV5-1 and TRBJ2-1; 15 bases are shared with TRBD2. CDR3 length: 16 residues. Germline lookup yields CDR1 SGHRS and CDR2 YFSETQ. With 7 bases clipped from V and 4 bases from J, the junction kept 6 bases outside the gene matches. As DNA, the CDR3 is TGCGCCAGCTCCGGACTAGCGGGGGGGGCGTACAATGAGCAGTTCTTC. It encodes CASSGLAGGAYNEQFF.

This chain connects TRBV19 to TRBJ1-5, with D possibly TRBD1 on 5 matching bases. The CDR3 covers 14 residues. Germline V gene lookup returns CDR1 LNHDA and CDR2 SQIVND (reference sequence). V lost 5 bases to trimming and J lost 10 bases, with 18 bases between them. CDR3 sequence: CASSVDRHPGPQHF. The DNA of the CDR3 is TGTGCCAGTAGTGTCGACAGACACCCAGGACCCCAGCATTTT. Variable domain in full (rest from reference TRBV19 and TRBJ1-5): DGGITQSPKYLFRKEGQNVTLSCEQNLNHDAMYWYRQDPGQGLRLIYYSQIVNDFQKGDIAEGYSVSREKKESFPLTVTSAQKNPTAFYLCASSVDRHPGPQHFGDGTRLSIL.

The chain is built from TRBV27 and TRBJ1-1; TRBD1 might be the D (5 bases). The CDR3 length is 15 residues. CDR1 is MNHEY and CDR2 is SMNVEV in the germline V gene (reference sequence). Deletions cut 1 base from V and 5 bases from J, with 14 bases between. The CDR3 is CASSLLGGSGTEAFF. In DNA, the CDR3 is TGTGCCAGCAGTTTATTGGGGGGATCAGGGACTGAAGCTTTCTTT.

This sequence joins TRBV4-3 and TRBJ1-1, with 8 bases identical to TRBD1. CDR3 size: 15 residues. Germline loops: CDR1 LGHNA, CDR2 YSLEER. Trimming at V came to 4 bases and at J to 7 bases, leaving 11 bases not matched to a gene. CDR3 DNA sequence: TGCGCCAGCAGCCGCACGACAGGGGTTGTAAGTGAAGCTTTCTTT. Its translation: CASSRTTGVVSEAFF.

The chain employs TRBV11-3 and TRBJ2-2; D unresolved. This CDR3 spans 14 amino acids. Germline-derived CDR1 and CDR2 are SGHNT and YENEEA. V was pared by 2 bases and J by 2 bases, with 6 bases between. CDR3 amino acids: CASSLSRNTGELFF. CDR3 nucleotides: TGTGCCAGCAGCTTATCGCGAAACACCGGGGAGCTGTTTTTT. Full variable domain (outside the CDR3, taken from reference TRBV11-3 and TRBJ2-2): EAGVVQSPRYKIIEKKQPVAFWCNPISGHNTLYWYLQNLGQGPELLIRYENEEAVDDSQLPKDRFSAERLKGVDSTLKIQPAELGDSAVYLCASSLSRNTGELFFGEGSRLTVL.

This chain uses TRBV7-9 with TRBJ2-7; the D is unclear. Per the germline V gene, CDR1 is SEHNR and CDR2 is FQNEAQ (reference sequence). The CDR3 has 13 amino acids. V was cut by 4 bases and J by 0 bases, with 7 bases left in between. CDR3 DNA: TGTGCCAGCAGCTCTGACATCTCCTACGAGCAGTACTTC. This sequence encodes CASSSDISYEQYF.

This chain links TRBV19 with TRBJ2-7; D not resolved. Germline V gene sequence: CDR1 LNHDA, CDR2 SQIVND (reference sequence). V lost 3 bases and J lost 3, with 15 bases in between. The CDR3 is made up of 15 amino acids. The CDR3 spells CASSIPGGAIYEQYF. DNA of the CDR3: TGTGCCAGTAGTATCCCCGGTGGAGCAATCTACGAGCAGTACTTC. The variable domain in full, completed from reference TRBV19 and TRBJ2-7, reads DGGITQSPKYLFRKEGQNVTLSCEQNLNHDAMYWYRQDPGQGLRLIYYSQIVNDFQKGDIAEGYSVSREKKESFPLTVTSAQKNPTAFYLCASSIPGGAIYEQYFGPGTRLTVT.

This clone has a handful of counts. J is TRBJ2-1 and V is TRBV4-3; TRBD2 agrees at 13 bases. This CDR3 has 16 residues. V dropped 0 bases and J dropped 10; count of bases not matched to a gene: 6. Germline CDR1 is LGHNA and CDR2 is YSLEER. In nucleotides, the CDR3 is TGCGCCAGCAGCCAAGATAGGACTAGCGGGGGAAGAGAGCAGTTCTTC. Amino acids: CASSQDRTSGGREQFF.

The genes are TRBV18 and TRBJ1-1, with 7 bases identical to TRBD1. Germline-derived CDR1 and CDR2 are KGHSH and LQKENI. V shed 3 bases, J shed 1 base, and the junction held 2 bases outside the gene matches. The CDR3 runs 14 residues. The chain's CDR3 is CASSPGQTNTEAFF. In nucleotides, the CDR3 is TGTGCCAGCTCACCGGGACAGACGAACACTGAAGCTTTCTTT.

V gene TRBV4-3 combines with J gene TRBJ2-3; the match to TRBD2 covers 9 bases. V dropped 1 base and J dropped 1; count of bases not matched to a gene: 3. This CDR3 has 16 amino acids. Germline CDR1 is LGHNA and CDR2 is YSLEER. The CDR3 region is CASSQGLADRTDTQYF. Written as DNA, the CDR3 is TGCGCCAGCAGCCAAGGACTAGCGGACCGCACAGATACGCAGTATTTT.

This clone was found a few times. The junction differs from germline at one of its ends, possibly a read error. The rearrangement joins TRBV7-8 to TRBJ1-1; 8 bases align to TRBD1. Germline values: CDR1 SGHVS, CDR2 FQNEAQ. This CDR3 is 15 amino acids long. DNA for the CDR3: TGTGCCAGCAGCCCCATGTCCGGACAGGGTTCTGAGGCTTTCTTT. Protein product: CASSPMSGQGSEAFF.

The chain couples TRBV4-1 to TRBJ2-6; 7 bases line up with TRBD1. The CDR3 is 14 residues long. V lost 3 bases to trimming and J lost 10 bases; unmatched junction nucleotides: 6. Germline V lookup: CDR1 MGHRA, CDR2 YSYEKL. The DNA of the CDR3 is TGCGCCAGCAGCCACCCCGGACAGGCGAACGTCCTGACTTTC. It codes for CASSHPGQANVLTF.

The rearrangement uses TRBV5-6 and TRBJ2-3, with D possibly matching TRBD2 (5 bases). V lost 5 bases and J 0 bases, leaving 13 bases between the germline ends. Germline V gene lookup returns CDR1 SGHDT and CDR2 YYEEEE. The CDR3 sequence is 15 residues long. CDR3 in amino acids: CASRPGNPSTDTQYF. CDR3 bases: TGTGCCAGCAGGCCCGGGAACCCTAGCACAGATACGCAGTATTTT.

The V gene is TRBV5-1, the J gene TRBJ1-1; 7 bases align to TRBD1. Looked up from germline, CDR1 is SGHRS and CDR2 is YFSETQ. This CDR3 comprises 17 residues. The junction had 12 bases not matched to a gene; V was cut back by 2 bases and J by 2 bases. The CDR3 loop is CASSFGGQGGGNTEAFF. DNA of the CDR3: TGCGCCAGCAGCTTTGGTGGGCAGGGGGGAGGCAACACTGAAGCTTTCTTT.

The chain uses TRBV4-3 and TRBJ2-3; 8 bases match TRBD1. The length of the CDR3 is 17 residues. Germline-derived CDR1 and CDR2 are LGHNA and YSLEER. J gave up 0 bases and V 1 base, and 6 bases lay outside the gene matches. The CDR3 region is CASSQVPGGLSTDTQYF. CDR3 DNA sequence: TGCGCCAGCAGCCAAGTTCCAGGGGGCCTTAGCACAGATACGCAGTATTTT.

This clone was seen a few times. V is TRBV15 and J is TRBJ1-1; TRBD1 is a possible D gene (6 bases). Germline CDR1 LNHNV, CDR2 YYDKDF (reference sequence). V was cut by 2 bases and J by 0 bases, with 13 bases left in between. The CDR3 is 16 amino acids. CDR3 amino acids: CATSRQSWDMNTEAFF. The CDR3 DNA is TGTGCCACCAGCAGACAGTCTTGGGACATGAACACTGAAGCTTTCTTT.

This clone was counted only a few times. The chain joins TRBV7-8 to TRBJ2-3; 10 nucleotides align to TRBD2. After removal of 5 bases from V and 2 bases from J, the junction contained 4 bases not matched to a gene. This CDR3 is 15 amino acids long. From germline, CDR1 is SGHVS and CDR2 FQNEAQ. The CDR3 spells CASSRTSGTTDTQYF. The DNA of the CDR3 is TGTGCCAGCAGCCGGACTAGCGGAACCACAGATACGCAGTATTTT.

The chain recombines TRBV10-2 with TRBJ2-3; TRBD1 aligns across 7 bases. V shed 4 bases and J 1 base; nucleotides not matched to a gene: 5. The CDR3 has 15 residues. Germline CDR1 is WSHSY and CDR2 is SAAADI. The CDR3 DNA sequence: TGCGCCAGCAGTGGGGCAGGGGGAGGCACAGATACGCAGTATTTT. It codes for CASSGAGGGTDTQYF.

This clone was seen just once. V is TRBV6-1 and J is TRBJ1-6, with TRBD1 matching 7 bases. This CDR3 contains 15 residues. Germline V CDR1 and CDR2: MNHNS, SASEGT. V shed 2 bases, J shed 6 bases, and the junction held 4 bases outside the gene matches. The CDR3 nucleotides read TGTGCCAGCAGTGAAAGGGGGGACAGTAATTCACCCCTCCACTTT. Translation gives CASSERGDSNSPLHF.

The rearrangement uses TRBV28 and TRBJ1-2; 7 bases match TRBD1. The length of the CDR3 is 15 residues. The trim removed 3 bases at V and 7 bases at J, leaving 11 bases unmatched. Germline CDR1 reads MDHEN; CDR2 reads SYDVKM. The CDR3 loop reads CASSFPDDRVGGYTF. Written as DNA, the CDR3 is TGTGCCAGCAGTTTTCCCGACGACAGGGTTGGTGGCTACACCTTC.

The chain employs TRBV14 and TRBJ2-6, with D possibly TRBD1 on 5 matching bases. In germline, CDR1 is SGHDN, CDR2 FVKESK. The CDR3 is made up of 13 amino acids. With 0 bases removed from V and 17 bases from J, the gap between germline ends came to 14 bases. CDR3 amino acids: CASSQDLSNRLTF. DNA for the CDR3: TGTGCCAGCAGCCAAGATCTAAGTAACAGGTTGACTTTC.

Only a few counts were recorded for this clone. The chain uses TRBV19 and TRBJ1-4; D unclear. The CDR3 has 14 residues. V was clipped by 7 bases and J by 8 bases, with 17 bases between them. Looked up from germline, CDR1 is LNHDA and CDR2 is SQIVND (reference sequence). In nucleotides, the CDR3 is TGTGCCAGTATGCCGGGATCCCTTGCAGAAAAACTGTTTTTT. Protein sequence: CASMPGSLAEKLFF.

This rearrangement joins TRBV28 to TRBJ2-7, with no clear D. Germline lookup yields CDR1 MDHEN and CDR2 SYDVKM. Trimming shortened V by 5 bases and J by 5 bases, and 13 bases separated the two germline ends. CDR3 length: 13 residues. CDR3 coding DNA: TGTGCCAGCAGTCCCAACAGAGCCCACGAGCAGTACTTC. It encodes CASSPNRAHEQYF.

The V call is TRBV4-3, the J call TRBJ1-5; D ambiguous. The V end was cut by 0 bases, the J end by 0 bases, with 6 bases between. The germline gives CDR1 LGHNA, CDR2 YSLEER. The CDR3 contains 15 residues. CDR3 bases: TGCGCCAGCAGCCAAGACCTAAATAGCAATCAGCCCCAGCATTTT. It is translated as CASSQDLNSNQPQHF.

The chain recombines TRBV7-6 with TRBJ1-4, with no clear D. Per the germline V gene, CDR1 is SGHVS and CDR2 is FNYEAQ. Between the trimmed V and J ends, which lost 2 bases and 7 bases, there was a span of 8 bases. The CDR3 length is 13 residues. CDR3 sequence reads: CASSLSEGEKLFF. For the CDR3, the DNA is TGTGCCAGCAGCTTATCCGAGGGTGAAAAACTGTTTTTT.

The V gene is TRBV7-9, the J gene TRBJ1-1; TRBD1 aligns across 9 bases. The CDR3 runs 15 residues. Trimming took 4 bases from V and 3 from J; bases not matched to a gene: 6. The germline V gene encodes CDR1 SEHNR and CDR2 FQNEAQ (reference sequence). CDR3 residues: CASSSRDRADTEAFF. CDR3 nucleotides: TGTGCCAGCAGCTCGAGGGACAGGGCAGACACTGAAGCTTTCTTT.

DNA for the CDR3: TGTGCCAGCAGCGCCGGGACAGGGATGAAGGGTGGAAACACCATATATTTT. Its protein is CASSAGTGMKGGNTIYF. This sequence joins TRBV7-2 and TRBJ1-3, with TRBD1 matching 9 bases. Germline CDR1 reads SGHTA; CDR2 reads FQGNSA. J was trimmed by 3 bases and V by 5 bases; bases with no gene match: 11. The CDR3 loop spans 17 amino acids.

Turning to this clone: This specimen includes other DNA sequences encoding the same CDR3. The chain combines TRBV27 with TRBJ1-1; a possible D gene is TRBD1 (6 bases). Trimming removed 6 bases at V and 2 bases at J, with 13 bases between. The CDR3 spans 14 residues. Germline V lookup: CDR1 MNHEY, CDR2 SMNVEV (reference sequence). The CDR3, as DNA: TGTGCCAGCAGAAAACAGGGTAGTAACACTGAAGCTTTCTTT. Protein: CASRKQGSNTEAFF.

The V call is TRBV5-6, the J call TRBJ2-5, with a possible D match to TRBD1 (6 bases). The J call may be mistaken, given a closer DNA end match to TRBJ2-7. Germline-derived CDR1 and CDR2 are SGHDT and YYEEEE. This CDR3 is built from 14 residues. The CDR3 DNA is TGTGCCAGCAGCTCGTCCCGGGACACCTACGAGCAGTACTTC. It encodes CASSSSRDTYEQYF.